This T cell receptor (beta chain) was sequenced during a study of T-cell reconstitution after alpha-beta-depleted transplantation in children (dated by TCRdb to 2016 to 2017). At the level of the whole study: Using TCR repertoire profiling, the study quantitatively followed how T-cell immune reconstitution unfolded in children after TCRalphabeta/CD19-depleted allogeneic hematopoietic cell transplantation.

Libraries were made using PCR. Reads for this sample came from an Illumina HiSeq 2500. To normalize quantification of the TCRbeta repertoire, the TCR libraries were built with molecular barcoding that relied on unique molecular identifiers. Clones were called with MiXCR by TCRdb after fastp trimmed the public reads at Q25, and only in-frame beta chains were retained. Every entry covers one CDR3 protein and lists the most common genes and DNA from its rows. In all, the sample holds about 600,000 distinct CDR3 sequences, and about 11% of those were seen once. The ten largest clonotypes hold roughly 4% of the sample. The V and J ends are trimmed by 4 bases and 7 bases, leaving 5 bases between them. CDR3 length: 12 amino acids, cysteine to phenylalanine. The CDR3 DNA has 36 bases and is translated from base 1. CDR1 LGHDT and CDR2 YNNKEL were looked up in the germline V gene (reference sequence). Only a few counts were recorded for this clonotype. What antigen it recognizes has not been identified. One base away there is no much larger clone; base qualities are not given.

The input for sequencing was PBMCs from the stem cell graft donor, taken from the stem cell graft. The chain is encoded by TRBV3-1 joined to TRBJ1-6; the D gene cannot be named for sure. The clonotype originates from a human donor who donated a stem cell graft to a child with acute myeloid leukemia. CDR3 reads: CASSPMNSPLHF. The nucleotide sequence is TGTGCCAGCAGCCCCATGAATTCACCCCTCCACTTT.